The table lists the clone carrying this T cell receptor (beta chain) with many counts. What it recognizes is unknown. At one of its ends the junction is not consistent with the germline gene, which may arise from a read error. The data derive from a study of blood T cells in healthy people across ages. Turning to the study itself: Per two T cells, about one barcoded beta molecule was captured through template switching. Regarding the study as a whole: Using unsorted PBMCs precluded a conclusive naive versus antigen-experienced comparison. Investigators viewed diversity estimates from one million T cells as underestimates, the study reported.

The length of the CDR3 is 13 residues. Primers used in a second PCR of roughly 6 to 12 cycles were a sample-barcoded 5' primer and a J-beta primer mix. Using its own MiXCR run on the 5' RACE reads, TCRdb lists one record per CDR3 protein. The sample has under 1,100,000 distinct CDR3 sequences; roughly a quarter are singletons. Separately, the same data were catalogued under a study of T cells of mothers and their children. That source notes: The overlap seen between related mothers and children slightly exceeded that of unrelated pairs, though not significantly.

This sequence joins TRBV12-3 or TRBV12-4 and TRBJ2-1, with D maybe TRBD1 (5 bases). This receptor was obtained from a girl aged 2 to 9 in good health. The specimen was blood. The CDR3 loop reads CASSLGDYNEQFF. As DNA, the CDR3 is TGTGCCAGCAGCTTAGGGGACTACAATGAGCAGTTCTTC.